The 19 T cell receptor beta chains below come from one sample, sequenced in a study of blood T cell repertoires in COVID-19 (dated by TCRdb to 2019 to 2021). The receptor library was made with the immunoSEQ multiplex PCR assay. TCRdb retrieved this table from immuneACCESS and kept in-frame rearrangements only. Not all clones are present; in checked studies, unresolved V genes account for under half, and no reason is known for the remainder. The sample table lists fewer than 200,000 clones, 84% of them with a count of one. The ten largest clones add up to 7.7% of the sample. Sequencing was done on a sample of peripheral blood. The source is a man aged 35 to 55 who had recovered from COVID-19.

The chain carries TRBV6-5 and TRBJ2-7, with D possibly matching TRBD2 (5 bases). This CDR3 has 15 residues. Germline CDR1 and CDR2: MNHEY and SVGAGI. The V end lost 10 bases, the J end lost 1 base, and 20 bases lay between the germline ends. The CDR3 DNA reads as TGTGCCATATCCCTTAGCGTAGGAACATCCTACGAGCAGTACTTC. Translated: CAISLSVGTSYEQYF.

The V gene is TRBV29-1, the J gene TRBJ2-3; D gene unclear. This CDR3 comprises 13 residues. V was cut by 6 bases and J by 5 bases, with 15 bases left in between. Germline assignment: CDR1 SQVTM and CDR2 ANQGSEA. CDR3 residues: CSVGAGYGDTQYF. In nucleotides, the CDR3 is TGCAGCGTGGGCGCAGGTTATGGAGATACGCAGTATTTT.

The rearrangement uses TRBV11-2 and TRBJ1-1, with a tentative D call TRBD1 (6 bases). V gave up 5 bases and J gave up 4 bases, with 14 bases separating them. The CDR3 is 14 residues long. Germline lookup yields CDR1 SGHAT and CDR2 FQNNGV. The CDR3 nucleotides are TGTGCCAGCAGCCAATATACAGGGAGCACTGAAGCTTTCTTT. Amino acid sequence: CASSQYTGSTEAFF.

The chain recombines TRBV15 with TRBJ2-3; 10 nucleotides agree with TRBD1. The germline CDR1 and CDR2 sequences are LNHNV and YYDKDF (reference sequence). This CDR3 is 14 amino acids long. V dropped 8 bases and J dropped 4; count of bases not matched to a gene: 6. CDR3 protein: CATRRDRGPDTQYF. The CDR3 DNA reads TGTGCCACCCGACGGGACAGGGGACCAGATACGCAGTATTTT.

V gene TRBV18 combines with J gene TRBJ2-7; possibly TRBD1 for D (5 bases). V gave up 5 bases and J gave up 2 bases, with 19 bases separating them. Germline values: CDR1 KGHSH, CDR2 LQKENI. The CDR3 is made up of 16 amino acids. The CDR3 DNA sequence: TGTGCCAGCTCAGGCGACCGGGCAGGGATCGCCTACGAGCAGTACTTC. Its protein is CASSGDRAGIAYEQYF.

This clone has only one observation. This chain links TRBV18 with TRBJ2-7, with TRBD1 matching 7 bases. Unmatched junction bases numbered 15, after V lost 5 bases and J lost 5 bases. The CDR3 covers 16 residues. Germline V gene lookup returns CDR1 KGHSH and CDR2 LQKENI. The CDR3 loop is CASSSRQGGILDEQYF. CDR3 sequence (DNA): TGTGCCAGCTCATCCCGACAGGGTGGGATCTTGGACGAGCAGTACTTC.

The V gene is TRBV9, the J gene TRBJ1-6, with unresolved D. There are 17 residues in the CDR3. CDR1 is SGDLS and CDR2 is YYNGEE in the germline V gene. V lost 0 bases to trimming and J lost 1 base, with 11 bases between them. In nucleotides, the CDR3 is TGTGCCAGCAGCGTAGGAGGGAGGGCGTCCTATAATTCACCCCTCCACTTT. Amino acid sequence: CASSVGGRASYNSPLHF.

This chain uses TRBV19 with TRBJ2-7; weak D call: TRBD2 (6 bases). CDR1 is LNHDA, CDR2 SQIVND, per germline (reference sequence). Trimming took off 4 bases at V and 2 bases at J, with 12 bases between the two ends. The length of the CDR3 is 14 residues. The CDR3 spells CASSREDAAYEQYF. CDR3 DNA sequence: TGTGCCAGTAGTAGGGAGGACGCCGCCTACGAGCAGTACTTC.

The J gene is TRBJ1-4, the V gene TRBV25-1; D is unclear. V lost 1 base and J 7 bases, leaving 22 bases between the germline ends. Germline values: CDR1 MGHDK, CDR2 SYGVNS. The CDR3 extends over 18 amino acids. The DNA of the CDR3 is TGTGCCAGCAGTGAATTCCCCGCGGAGACGCGTAAAGCTGAAAAACTGTTTTTT. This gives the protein CASSEFPAETRKAEKLFF.

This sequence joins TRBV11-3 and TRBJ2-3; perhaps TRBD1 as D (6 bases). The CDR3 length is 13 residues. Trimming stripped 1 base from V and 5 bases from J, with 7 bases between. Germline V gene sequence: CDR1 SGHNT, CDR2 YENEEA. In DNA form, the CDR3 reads TGTGCCAGCAGCTTAGGACAGGAAGATACGCAGTATTTT. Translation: CASSLGQEDTQYF. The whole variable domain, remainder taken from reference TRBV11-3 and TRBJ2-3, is EAGVVQSPRYKIIEKKQPVAFWCNPISGHNTLYWYLQNLGQGPELLIRYENEEAVDDSQLPKDRFSAERLKGVDSTLKIQPAELGDSAVYLCASSLGQEDTQYFGPGTRLTVL.

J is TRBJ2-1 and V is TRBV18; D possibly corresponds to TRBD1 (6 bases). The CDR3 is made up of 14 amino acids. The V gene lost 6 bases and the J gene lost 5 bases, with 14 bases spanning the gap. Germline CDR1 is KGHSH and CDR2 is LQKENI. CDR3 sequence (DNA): TGTGCCAGCTCTCCAAACAGGGCAAACAATGAGCAGTTCTTC. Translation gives CASSPNRANNEQFF.

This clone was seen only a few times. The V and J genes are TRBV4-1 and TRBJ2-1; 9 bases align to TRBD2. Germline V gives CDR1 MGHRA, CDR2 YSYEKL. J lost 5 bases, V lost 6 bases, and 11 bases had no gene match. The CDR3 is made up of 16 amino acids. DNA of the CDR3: TGCGCCAGCAGTCTTATTGGGCTAGCGGGAAACAATGAGCAGTTCTTC. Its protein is CASSLIGLAGNNEQFF.

Written as DNA, the CDR3 is TGTGCCAGTAAGTGGACAGGGGGCCAATCACCCCTCCACTTT. Its translation is CASKWTGGQSPLHF. The chain uses TRBV19 and TRBJ1-6; 11 bases are a match to TRBD1. The length of the CDR3 is 14 residues. Germline lookup yields CDR1 LNHDA and CDR2 SQIVND (reference sequence). V shed 7 bases and J 10 bases; nucleotides not matched to a gene: 6. Complete variable domain (other parts from reference TRBV19 and TRBJ1-6): DGGITQSPKYLFRKEGQNVTLSCEQNLNHDAMYWYRQDPGQGLRLIYYSQIVNDFQKGDIAEGYSVSREKKESFPLTVTSAQKNPTAFYLCASKWTGGQSPLHFGNGTRLTVT.

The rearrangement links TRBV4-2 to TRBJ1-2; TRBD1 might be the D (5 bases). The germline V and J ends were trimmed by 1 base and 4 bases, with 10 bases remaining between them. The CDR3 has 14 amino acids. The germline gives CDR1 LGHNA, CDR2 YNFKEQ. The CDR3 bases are TGTGCCAGCAGCCAAGGACAGAGCCTCTATGGCTACACCTTC. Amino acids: CASSQGQSLYGYTF.

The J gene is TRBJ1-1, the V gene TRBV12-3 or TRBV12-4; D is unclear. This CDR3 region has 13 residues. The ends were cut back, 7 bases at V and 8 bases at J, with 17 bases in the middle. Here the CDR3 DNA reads TGTGCCAGCACCACTTCACCGGCGGCAGAAGCTTTCTTT. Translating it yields CASTTSPAAEAFF.

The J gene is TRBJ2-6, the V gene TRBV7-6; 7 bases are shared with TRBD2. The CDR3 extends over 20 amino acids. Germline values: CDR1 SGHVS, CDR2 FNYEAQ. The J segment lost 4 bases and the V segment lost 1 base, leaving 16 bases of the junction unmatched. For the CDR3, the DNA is TGTGCCAGCAGCTTAGAGGCCCCAATAAAACGGGGGGAAGGGGCCAACGTCCTGACTTTC. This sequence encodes CASSLEAPIKRGEGANVLTF.

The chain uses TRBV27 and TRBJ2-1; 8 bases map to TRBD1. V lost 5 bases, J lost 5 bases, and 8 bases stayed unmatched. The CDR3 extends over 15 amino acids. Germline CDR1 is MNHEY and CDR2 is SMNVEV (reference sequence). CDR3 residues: CASSPRQGIHNEQFF. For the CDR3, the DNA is TGTGCCAGCAGTCCCCGACAGGGGATCCACAATGAGCAGTTCTTC.

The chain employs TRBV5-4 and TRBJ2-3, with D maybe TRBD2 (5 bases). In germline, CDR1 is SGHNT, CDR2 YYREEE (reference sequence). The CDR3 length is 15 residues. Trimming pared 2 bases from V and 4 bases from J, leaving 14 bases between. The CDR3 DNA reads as TGTGCCAGCAGCTTCGTATTTGAGGGCCCAGATACGCAGTATTTT. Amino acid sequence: CASSFVFEGPDTQYF. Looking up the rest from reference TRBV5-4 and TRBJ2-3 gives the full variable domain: ETGVTQSPTHLIKTRGQQVTLRCSSQSGHNTVSWYQQALGQGPQFIFQYYREEENGRGNFPPRFSGLQFPNYSSELNVNALELDDSALYLCASSFVFEGPDTQYFGPGTRLTVL.

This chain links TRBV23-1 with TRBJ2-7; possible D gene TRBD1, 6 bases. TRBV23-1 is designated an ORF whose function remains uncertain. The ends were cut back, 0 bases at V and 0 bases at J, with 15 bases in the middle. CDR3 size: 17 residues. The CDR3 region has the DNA TGCGCCAGCAGTCAATCGAAAAAGGGGGAGAACTCCTACGAGCAGTACTTC. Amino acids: CASSQSKKGENSYEQYF.